The source of this TCR beta chain is a study of blood T cell repertoires in COVID-19. Study-wide background: T cells, B-cell-depleted T cells, or PBMCs provided the cDNA or gDNA that served as material.

The CDR3 is made up of 13 amino acids. The V segment lost 4 bases and the J segment 1 base; nucleotides outside the gene matches: 1. The germline CDR1 and CDR2 sequences are SGHDT and YYEEEE. The method was immunoSEQ multiplex PCR; TCRdb's version includes in-frame clones alone and lacks a portion of them. This table has some 210,000 clones, approximately 82% appearing once. This TCR derives from a man aged 45 to 65 with active or convalescent COVID-19. Source material: peripheral blood. The gene calls are TRBV5-6 and TRBJ2-5; TRBD2 matches at 7 bases. The CDR3 spells CASSASGQETQYF. The CDR3 nucleotides are TGTGCCAGCAGCGCTAGCGGCCAAGAGACCCAGTACTTC. Complete variable domain (other parts from reference TRBV5-6 and TRBJ2-5): DAGVTQSPTHLIKTRGQQVTLRCSPKSGHDTVSWYQQALGQGPQFIFQYYEEEERQRGNFPDRFSGHQFPNYSSELNVNALLLGDSALYLCASSASGQETQYFGPGTRLLVL.